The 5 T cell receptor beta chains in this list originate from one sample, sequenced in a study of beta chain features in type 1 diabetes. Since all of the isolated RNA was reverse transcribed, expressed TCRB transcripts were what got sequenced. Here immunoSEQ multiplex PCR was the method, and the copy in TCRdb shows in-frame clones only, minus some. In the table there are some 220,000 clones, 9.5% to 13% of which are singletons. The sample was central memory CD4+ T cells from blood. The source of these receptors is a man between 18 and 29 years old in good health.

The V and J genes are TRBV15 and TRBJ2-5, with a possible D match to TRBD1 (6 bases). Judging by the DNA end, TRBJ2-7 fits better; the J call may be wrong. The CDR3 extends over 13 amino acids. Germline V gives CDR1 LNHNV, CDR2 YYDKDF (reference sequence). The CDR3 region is CATSRQGPYEQYF. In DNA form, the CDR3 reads TGTGCCACCAGCAGACAGGGGCCCTACGAGCAGTACTTC.

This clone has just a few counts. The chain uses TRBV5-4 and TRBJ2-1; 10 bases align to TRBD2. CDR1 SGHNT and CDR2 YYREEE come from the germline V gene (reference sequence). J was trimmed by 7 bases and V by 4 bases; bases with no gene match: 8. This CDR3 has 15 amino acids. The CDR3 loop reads CASSPSGRAWNEQFF. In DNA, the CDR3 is TGTGCCAGCAGCCCAAGCGGGAGGGCCTGGAATGAGCAGTTCTTC.

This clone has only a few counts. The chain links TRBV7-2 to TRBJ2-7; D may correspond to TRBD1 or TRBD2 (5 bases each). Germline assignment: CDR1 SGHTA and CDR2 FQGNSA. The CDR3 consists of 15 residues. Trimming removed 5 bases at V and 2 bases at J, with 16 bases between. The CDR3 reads CASSRIGESTYEQYF. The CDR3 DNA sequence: TGTGCCAGCAGCCGCATAGGGGAGAGCACCTACGAGCAGTACTTC.

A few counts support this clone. CDR3 protein: CASSPGQSKEQYF. Written as DNA, the CDR3 is TGTGCCAGCAGCCCCGGACAGAGTAAAGAGCAGTACTTC. This chain connects TRBV27 to TRBJ2-7, with D perhaps matching TRBD1 (6 bases). V was shortened by 6 bases and J by 7 bases, with 16 bases between the two germline ends. This CDR3 has 13 amino acids. Germline values: CDR1 MNHEY, CDR2 SMNVEV (reference sequence).

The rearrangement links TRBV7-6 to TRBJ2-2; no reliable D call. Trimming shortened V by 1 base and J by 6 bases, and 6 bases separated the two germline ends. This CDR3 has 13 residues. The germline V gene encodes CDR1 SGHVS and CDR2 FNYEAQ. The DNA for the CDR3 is TGTGCCAGCAGCTTAGTTGGGGCCGGGGAGCTGTTTTTT. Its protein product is CASSLVGAGELFF.